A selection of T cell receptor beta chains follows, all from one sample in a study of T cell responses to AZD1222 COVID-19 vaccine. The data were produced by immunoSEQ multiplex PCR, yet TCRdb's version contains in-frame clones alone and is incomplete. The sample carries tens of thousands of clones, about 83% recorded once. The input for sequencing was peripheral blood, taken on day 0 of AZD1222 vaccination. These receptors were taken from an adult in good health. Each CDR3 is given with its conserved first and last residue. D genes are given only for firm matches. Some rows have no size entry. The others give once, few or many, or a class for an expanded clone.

cdr3_aa: CASKRGNQPQHF
cdr3_nt: TGTGCCAGCAAAAGGGGCAATCAGCCCCAGCATTTT
v_call: TRBV12-3/TRBV12-4
clone_size: NA
j_call: TRBJ1-5
d_call: NA

cdr3_aa: CASSQDGGRESDTQYF
cdr3_nt: TGCGCCAGCAGCCAAGACGGGGGTAGGGAGTCAGATACGCAGTATTTT
v_call: TRBV4-1
clone_size: NA
j_call: TRBJ2-3
d_call: NA

cdr3_aa: CASRQDRVVSLWTGELFF
cdr3_nt: TGTGCCAGCAGGCAGGACAGGGTGGTGTCCCTTTGGACCGGGGAGCTGTTTTTT
v_call: TRBV28
clone_size: NA
j_call: TRBJ2-2
d_call: TRBD1

cdr3_aa: CASSQSRQSYNEQFF
cdr3_nt: TGTGCCAGCAGCCAATCGCGACAGTCCTACAATGAGCAGTTCTTC
v_call: TRBV3-1/TRBV3-2
clone_size: NA
j_call: TRBJ2-1
d_call: NA

cdr3_aa: CASSVEFGSDSPLHF
cdr3_nt: TGTGCCAGCAGCGTAGAATTTGGTTCCGATTCACCCCTCCACTTT
v_call: TRBV9
clone_size: NA
j_call: TRBJ1-6
d_call: NA

cdr3_aa: CASSLGEEMNTEAFF
cdr3_nt: TGTGCCAGCAGCTTGGGGGAGGAAATGAACACTGAAGCTTTCTTT
v_call: TRBV7-3
clone_size: few
j_call: TRBJ1-1
d_call: NA

cdr3_aa: CASSQDRAAGRLDGYTF
cdr3_nt: TGTGCCAGCAGCCAAGATCGGGCTGCGGGCAGGCTGGATGGCTACACCTTC
v_call: TRBV4-2
clone_size: few
j_call: TRBJ1-2
d_call: NA

cdr3_aa: CASSPGQGRGSDNSPLHF
cdr3_nt: TGTGCCAGCAGTCCGGGACAGGGGCGGGGGAGCGATAATTCACCCCTCCACTTT
v_call: TRBV6-6
clone_size: once
j_call: TRBJ1-6
d_call: TRBD1

cdr3_aa: CASSPQGAEAFF
cdr3_nt: TGTGCCAGCTCACCACAGGGCGCTGAAGCTTTCTTT
v_call: TRBV18
clone_size: few
j_call: TRBJ1-1
d_call: NA

cdr3_aa: CASSLGADEKLFF
cdr3_nt: TGTGCCAGCAGCTTGGGGGCTGATGAAAAACTGTTTTTT
v_call: TRBV7-9
clone_size: NA
j_call: TRBJ1-4
d_call: NA